Sequencing of this T cell receptor (beta chain) was carried out in a study of neurological immune-mediated disorders. General study points: Private repertoires in all groups were suggested by the finding that expanded clones across subjects shared no CDR3 amino acid sequences.

In this sample, this clonotype turned up many times. What it binds is unknown. TCRdb called the 5' RACE reads again in MiXCR, with one record for every CDR3 protein. This sample yields tens of thousands of distinct CDR3 sequences, of which 17% are seen a single time; 15% to 19% belongs to the top ten. Per the germline V gene, CDR1 is SGHTA and CDR2 is FQGNSA. V was shortened by 2 bases and J by 2 bases, with 17 bases between the two germline ends. The CDR3 length is 17 residues. This TCR was recovered from a woman aged 35 to 49 in good health. The source material was PBMCs. The J gene is TRBJ2-3, the V gene TRBV7-2; perhaps TRBD2 as D (5 bases). The CDR3 region has the DNA TGTGCCAGCAGCTTACATGGCTCGGAGGCGGTCACAGATACGCAGTATTTT. It translates to CASSLHGSEAVTDTQYF.